This T cell receptor (beta chain) was captured in a study of T cells after yellow fever vaccination. The wider study: Fractions low in cell number were prepared with SMART-Seq v4 Ultra Low Input.

One entry per CDR3 protein, called by TCRdb with MiXCR from the 5' RACE reads. The sample lists a few hundred thousand distinct CDR3 sequences; around 8.1% were seen once. Overall study results and limits: The secondary response showed a weaker magnitude and a faster peak, day 5 versus 15.

This clonotype showed up many times. Its antigen is not known. Trimming took off 0 bases at V and 0 bases at J, with 6 bases between the two ends. This CDR3 is built from 15 residues. Looked up from germline, CDR1 is SGHRS and CDR2 is YFSETQ. This TCR derives from a man between 18 and 29 years old who received the YFV17D yellow fever vaccine. V and J are TRBV5-1 and TRBJ1-4; no reliable D call. The sample consisted of PBMCs, taken roughly 47 days after the first yellow fever vaccination. The CDR3 nucleotides read TGCGCCAGCAGCTTGGGGTCTGCAACTAATGAAAAACTGTTTTTT. It codes for CASSLGSATNEKLFF.